This T cell receptor beta chain was identified during a study of cytomegalovirus exposure and HLA in healthy donors. The wider study: Later, an analysis reported that the 95 to 150 validation repertoires had used the same platform as the 500 to 800 first-cohort repertoires.

Study-wide findings and caveats: Associated with cytomegalovirus, according to the listing, were about 160 TCR beta chains. Diagnosis of cytomegalovirus status made by the classifier reportedly showed high specificity and sensitivity.

In regard to this clone: What it binds is unknown.

The protocol was immunoSEQ multiplex PCR, while the TCRdb copy is restricted to in-frame clones and leaves out a portion. Of around 140,000 clones listed, approximately 94% were seen once; the top ten hold 1.5% to 2%. Donors came from a validation cohort of about 110 subjects, distinct from the first 666-subject cohort. Germline assignment: CDR1 SGHNT and CDR2 YYREEE (reference sequence). This CDR3 has 13 residues. Trimming shortened V by 1 base and J by 4 bases, and 7 bases separated the two germline ends. This clonotype was sampled from a man between 18 and 35 years old in good health and CMV-seropositive. The chain couples TRBV5-4 to TRBJ2-3; D is uncertain. The sequenced sample was PBMCs. CDR3 residues: CASSLNSADTQYF. The CDR3, as DNA: TGTGCCAGCAGCTTGAATAGTGCAGATACGCAGTATTTT.